This TCR beta chain was sequenced in a study of T cells in Graves' hyperthyroidism and ophthalmopathy. Amplification of TCR beta CDR3 regions used RNA as the template. During a first-round RT-PCR of the TCR CDR3, the HTBI primer set was used. One entry per CDR3 protein results from TCRdb running MiXCR on the multiplex PCR reads. This sample has about 350,000 distinct CDR3 sequences, with over 15% found just once. This clonotype occurred many times. This clonotype was sampled from a middle-aged woman with Graves' ophthalmopathy. Sequenced: blood.

CDR3 sequence (DNA): TGCGCCACTGTGCCGGGGCCTGTCACCGGGGAGCTGTTTTTT. Translating it yields CATVPGPVTGELFF. The genes are TRBV5-1 and TRBJ2-2; D possibly uses TRBD1 or TRBD2 (5 bases each). CDR3 length: 14 amino acids. CDR1 is SGHRS, CDR2 YFSETQ, per germline. Trimming cost V 9 bases and J 4 bases, with 16 bases left between them.